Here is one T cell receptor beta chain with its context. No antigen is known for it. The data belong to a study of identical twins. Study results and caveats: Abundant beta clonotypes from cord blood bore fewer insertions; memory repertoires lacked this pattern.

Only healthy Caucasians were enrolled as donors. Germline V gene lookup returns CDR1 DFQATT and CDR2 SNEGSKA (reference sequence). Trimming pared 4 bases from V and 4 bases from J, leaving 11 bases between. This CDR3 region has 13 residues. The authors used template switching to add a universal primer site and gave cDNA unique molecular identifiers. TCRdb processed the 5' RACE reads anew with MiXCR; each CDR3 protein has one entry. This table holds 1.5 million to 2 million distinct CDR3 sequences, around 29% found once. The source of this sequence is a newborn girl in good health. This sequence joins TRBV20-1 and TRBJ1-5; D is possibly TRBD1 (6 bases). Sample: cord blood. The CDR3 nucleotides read TGCAGTGCTACCGGGACAATAAATCAGCCCCAGCATTTT. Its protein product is CSATGTINQPQHF.